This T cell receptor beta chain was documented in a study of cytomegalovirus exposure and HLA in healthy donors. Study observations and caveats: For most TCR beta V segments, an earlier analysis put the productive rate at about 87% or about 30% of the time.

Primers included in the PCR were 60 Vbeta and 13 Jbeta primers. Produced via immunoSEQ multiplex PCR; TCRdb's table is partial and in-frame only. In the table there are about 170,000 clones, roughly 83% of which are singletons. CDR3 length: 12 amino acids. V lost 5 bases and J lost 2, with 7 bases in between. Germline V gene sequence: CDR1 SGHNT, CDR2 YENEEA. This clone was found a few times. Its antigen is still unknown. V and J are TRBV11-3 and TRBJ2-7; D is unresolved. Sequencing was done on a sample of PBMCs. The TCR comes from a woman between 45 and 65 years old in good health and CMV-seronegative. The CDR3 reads CASSGVTYEQYF. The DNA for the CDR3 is TGTGCCAGCAGCGGAGTAACCTACGAGCAGTACTTC.